This note documents a single T cell receptor beta chain sequence. This clonotype was detected ten times or more. The antigen this receptor binds is unknown. Base quality data are lacking; no much larger clone is found one base away. Healthy controls were blood bank volunteers in Maryland, USA. For the sorted-subset TCR libraries, the starting material was about 1 million sorted CD4+ or CD8+ T cells. Peripheral blood underwent Ficoll-Hypaque density gradient centrifugation to isolate PBMCs, which were then cryopreserved in liquid nitrogen. Paired sorted CD4+ and CD8+ subsets came from healthy controls, HAM/TSP patients and MS patients. cDNA was synthesized by template-switch 5'RACE using a primer carrying a 10-nucleotide random unique molecular identifier by which each TCR transcript was tagged. Every sequencing run yielded over 190 million TCR-beta sequences covering 15-18 subjects. The RNeasy kit was used for extraction of total RNA. TCR-beta VDJ regions were amplified with primers for the TCR constant region and the 5'RACE anchor, using the KAPA Real-time Library Amplification kit. A first PCR added sample indexes and Illumina adaptors, after which a second PCR increased the library yield. After purification with Ampure beads, the TCR product of roughly 650 bp was size-selected on a 2% E-gel SizeSelection system. Before pooling, library quality was assessed on a Bioanalyzer, concentration was determined with Qubit, and library quantification was performed with the Kapa Library Quantification kit. An Illumina HiSeq 2500 was used to sequence the libraries paired-end at 2 x 150 bp. To increase sequence diversity, about 25-30% phiX was spiked into each library pool. The authors' pipeline ran thus. The quality-filtered reads were processed with the UMI-based MiGEC pipeline, whose error correction step removed more than 85% of the raw TCR sequences. VDJ genes were aligned to IMGT germline references, and clonotypes were defined by unique CDR3 amino acid sequence plus V-J genes. Clonal expansion, Shannon diversity and CDR3 relatedness were evaluated with VDJtools (CalcPairwiseDistances, ClusterSamples), while phylogenetic trees were built in CLCbio workbench. A clone was classed as expanded if it had 8 or more unique UMIs, a cutoff based on coefficient-of-variation modelling across technical triplicates. TCRdb reran the public reads through fastp at Q25 and MiXCR, keeping productive beta chains. Each CDR3 protein appears once, grouped with its most common genes and DNA. The authors' filters were not applied to this entry. The sample table holds 16,000 or so distinct CDR3 sequences, of which about 9% were seen once. The top ten clones comprise roughly 45% of the sample.

The data were taken from a study of neurological immune-mediated disorders (dated by TCRdb to about 2019). Describing the broader study: Peripheral blood TCR-beta repertoires from patients with HTLV-I-associated myelopathy (HAM/TSP), patients with multiple sclerosis, and healthy controls were compared in the study using UMI-based sequencing. The roughly 100 TCR-beta libraries covered PBMC samples along with longitudinal samples, technical triplicates, and paired sorted CD4+ and CD8+ T-cell subsets. The cohort was made up of approximately 65 subjects, consisting of roughly 14 HAM/TSP patients, about 34 multiple sclerosis patients and 20 healthy controls.

The CDR3 holds 14 amino acids from the cysteine to the phenylalanine. Only the CDR3 region is kept as DNA, spanning 42 bases read in frame from base 1. From the germline V gene, CDR1 is MNHNS and CDR2 is SASEGT. V is pared back by 3 bases and J by 7 bases, with 10 bases lying between the germline termini. What the study reported, not specific to this receptor: Across subjects, expanded clones never shared an identical CDR3 amino acid sequence, which suggests that the TCR-beta repertoires in every group were private. TCR clonal expansion was greatest in HAM/TSP patients and smallest in MS patients, who ranked below even healthy controls.

Recombination joined TRBV6-1 with TRBJ1-6, and TRBD1 may be the D gene, going by 5 matching bases. The TCR comes from a man aged 45 to 65 in good health. Sequencing was carried out using CD8+ T cells from blood. The nucleotides read TGTGCCAGCAGTGACCCAAGGGGAAATTCACCCCTCCACTTT. It specifies CASSDPRGNSPLHF.